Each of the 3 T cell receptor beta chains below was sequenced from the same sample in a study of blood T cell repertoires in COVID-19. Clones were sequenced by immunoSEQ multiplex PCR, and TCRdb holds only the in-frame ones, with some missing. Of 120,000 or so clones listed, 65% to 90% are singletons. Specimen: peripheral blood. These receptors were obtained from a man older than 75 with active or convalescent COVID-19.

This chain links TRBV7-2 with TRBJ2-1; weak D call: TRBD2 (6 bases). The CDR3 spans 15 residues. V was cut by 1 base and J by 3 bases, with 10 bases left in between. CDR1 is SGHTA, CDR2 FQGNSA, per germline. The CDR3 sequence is CASSLVGSGYNEQFF. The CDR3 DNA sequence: TGTGCCAGCAGCTTAGTGGGTAGCGGCTACAATGAGCAGTTCTTC.

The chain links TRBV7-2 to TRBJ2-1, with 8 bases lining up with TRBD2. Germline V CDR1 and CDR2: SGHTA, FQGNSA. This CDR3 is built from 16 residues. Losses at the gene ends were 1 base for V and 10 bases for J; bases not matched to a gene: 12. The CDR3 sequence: CASSLGGGRIIGEQFF. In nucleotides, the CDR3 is TGTGCCAGCAGCTTAGGCGGCGGGAGGATAATCGGGGAGCAGTTCTTC.

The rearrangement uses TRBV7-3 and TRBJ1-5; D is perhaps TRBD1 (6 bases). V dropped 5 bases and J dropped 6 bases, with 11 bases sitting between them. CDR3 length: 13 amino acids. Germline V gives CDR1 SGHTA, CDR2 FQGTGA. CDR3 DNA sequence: TGTGCCAGCAGCCGGACAGTTGGTCAGCCCCAGCATTTT. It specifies CASSRTVGQPQHF.